This T cell receptor beta chain was identified in a study of a mutant IDH1 vaccine in newly diagnosed glioma. The overall study: The earlier regimen, radiotherapy, temozolomide, or both, was most often both.

Time point denoted: week 23, last vaccination. Vaccinated patients received 300 ug of mutant IDH1 20-mer peptide per dose, with topical imiquimod. Diagnosis in the donors showed new WHO grade 3 or 4 astrocytomas that were IDH1-mutant and ATRX-lost. Sequenced by immunoSEQ multiplex PCR; TCRdb stores in-frame clones only, minus some. Counted here are about 82,000 clones, over 75% occurring once; the ten biggest clones make up 2.2%. A word on this clone: Its target is unknown.

The TCR sequence derives from a young man with glioma. Some clones in this sample may be carry-over from other donors' samples. Source: PBMCs, taken from a glioma patient whose treatment included an IDH1 peptide vaccine.

CDR3: CASSGGRFDEQYF. CDR3 DNA sequence: TGTGCCAGCAGTGGAGGAAGGTTCGACGAGCAGTACTTC. The chain links TRBV27 to TRBJ2-7; a weak D match, TRBD2 (5 bases). The CDR3 contains 13 residues. Germline V gene data show CDR1 as MNHEY and CDR2 as SMNVEV (reference sequence). Trimming shortened V by 5 bases and J by 5 bases, and 13 bases separated the two germline ends.